Below are 23 T cell receptor beta chains sequenced from a single sample in a study of blood T cell repertoires in COVID-19. Some clones are missing from TCRdb's copy, which holds only in-frame ones; the method was immunoSEQ multiplex PCR. The sample lists under 150,000 clones, roughly 85% occurring once. The sample taken for sequencing was peripheral blood. All receptors derive from a human donor in a cohort sampled during active COVID-19.

This clone showed up just once. CDR3 nucleotide sequence: TGCAGCGCCTGCCCCCGCAGGGTCCCAACTAATGAAAAACTGTTTTTT. The encoded protein is CSACPRRVPTNEKLFF. J is TRBJ1-4 and V is TRBV29-1, with a possible D match to TRBD1 (5 bases). The germline V and J ends were trimmed by 7 bases and 0 bases, with 18 bases remaining between them. This CDR3 has 16 residues. Per the germline V gene, CDR1 is SQVTM and CDR2 is ANQGSEA.

V is TRBV2 and J is TRBJ2-5; the D is unclear. Between the trimmed V and J ends, which lost 3 bases and 0 bases, there was a span of 8 bases. The germline CDR1 and CDR2 sequences are SNHLY and FYNNEI. CDR3 length: 14 residues. The CDR3: CASSDSANQETQYF. CDR3 bases: TGTGCCAGCAGTGACTCCGCGAACCAAGAGACCCAGTACTTC. Full variable domain (remainder filled in from reference TRBV2 and TRBJ2-5): EPEVTQTPSHQVTQMGQEVILRCVPISNHLYFYWYRQILGQKVEFLVSFYNNEISEKSEIFDDQFSVERPDGSNFTLKIRSTKLEDSAMYFCASSDSANQETQYFGPGTRLLVL.

This clone was detected many times. The V gene is TRBV2, the J gene TRBJ2-3, with D possibly being TRBD2 (5 bases). The length of the CDR3 is 21 residues. Germline lookup yields CDR1 SNHLY and CDR2 FYNNEI. V was shortened by 4 bases and J by 0 bases, with 29 bases between the two germline ends. The DNA for the CDR3 is TGTGCCAGCAGTGTTACCCGCCCGTTTCGCAGGCTGGGCGGGAGCACAGATACGCAGTATTTT. Translating gives CASSVTRPFRRLGGSTDTQYF.

The chain has TRBV5-1 and TRBJ2-2; 9 bases line up with TRBD1. This CDR3 is built from 15 residues. CDR1 is SGHRS and CDR2 is YFSETQ in the germline V gene. The V segment lost 0 bases and the J segment 4 bases; nucleotides outside the gene matches: 1. The CDR3 reads CASSLDRGLTGELFF. For the CDR3, the DNA is TGCGCCAGCAGCTTGGACAGGGGGCTCACCGGGGAGCTGTTTTTT.

The rearrangement links TRBV18 to TRBJ2-4, with 7 nucleotides matching TRBD2. The V gene's germline CDR1 is KGHSH and CDR2 LQKENI. Trimming cost V 3 bases and J 2 bases; bases outside gene matches: 16. The CDR3 spans 19 residues. The CDR3 spells CASSPIPSLGGTSKNIQYF. The CDR3 DNA is TGTGCCAGCTCACCCATCCCCTCTCTGGGGGGGACTTCCAAAAACATTCAGTACTTC.

The chain has TRBV9 and TRBJ1-4; TRBD1 matches 7 bases. The CDR3 sequence is 15 residues long. Germline CDR1 and CDR2: SGDLS and YYNGEE. J was trimmed by 4 bases and V by 3 bases; bases with no gene match: 6. The chain's CDR3 is CASSARQGSNEKLFF. The CDR3 DNA sequence: TGTGCCAGCAGCGCCCGACAGGGAAGTAATGAAAAACTGTTTTTT.

This clone was seen a handful of times. The chain recombines TRBV3-1 (or the pseudogene TRBV3-2) with TRBJ1-3; 9 nucleotides align to TRBD1. V trimming: 3 bases; J trimming: 4 bases; junction bases outside the gene matches: 7. This CDR3 has 16 residues. Germline CDR1 LGHDT, CDR2 YNNKEL (reference sequence). CDR3 protein: CASSQGQGVFGNTIYF. The DNA of the CDR3 is TGTGCCAGCAGCCAGGGACAGGGAGTATTCGGAAACACCATATATTTT.

This clone was found a few times. This chain uses TRBV19 with TRBJ1-2; tentative D call: TRBD1 (6 bases). Germline V gene sequence: CDR1 LNHDA, CDR2 SQIVND (reference sequence). This CDR3 has 14 residues. Trimming removed 4 bases from V and 0 bases from J, with 9 bases in between. CDR3 protein: CASSTRQANYGYTF. In nucleotides, the CDR3 is TGTGCCAGTAGTACCAGACAGGCTAACTATGGCTACACCTTC.

V and J are TRBV12-3 or TRBV12-4 and TRBJ2-5; tentatively, D is TRBD1 (5 bases). Trimming stripped 3 bases from V and 5 bases from J, with 10 bases between. This CDR3 has 13 residues. Written as DNA, the CDR3 is TGTGCCAGCAGTTTTCAGGGCGGCGAGACCCAGTACTTC. Protein: CASSFQGGETQYF.

J is TRBJ2-3 and V is TRBV4-2; 7 nucleotides agree with TRBD1. Germline lookup yields CDR1 LGHNA and CDR2 YNFKEQ. The CDR3 runs to 18 residues. V was pared by 1 base and J by 5 bases, with 15 bases of the junction left unmatched. Written as DNA, the CDR3 is TGTGCCAGCAGCCAAGTACCACTTTTTGAGGGGGCGGGAGATACGCAGTATTTT. Translation gives CASSQVPLFEGAGDTQYF.

The chain couples TRBV15 to TRBJ1-2; D is unclear. This CDR3 region has 15 residues. Germline V gene sequence: CDR1 LNHNV, CDR2 YYDKDF (reference sequence). The V end was cut by 6 bases, the J end by 4 bases, with 18 bases between. This CDR3 is CATSYDERGLYGYTF. The DNA for the CDR3 is TGTGCCACCAGTTATGACGAGAGAGGACTCTATGGCTACACCTTC.

The gene calls are TRBV15 and TRBJ2-3; no firm D call. V was shortened by 5 bases and J by 2 bases, with 14 bases between the two germline ends. Germline values: CDR1 LNHNV, CDR2 YYDKDF (reference sequence). CDR3 size: 15 residues. CDR3: CATSGGTLNTDTQYF. As DNA, the CDR3 is TGTGCCACCAGCGGCGGAACTTTGAACACAGATACGCAGTATTTT.

The chain joins TRBV30 to TRBJ1-2; 9 bases match TRBD1. J gave up 7 bases and V 5 bases, and 8 bases lay outside the gene matches. CDR1 is GTSNPN, CDR2 SVGIG, per germline (reference sequence). The CDR3 is 13 amino acids. The CDR3 region is CAWAGTGLGGYTF. CDR3 sequence (DNA): TGTGCCTGGGCCGGGACAGGGTTGGGTGGCTACACCTTC.

The J gene is TRBJ2-7, the V gene TRBV7-9; 9 bases fit TRBD1. CDR3 length equals 15 residues. V lost 2 bases, J lost 5 bases, and 7 bases stayed unmatched. CDR1 and CDR2 from the germline V gene are SEHNR and FQNEAQ (reference sequence). CDR3 sequence (DNA): TGTGCCAGCAGCTTACACCGGGACAGGGTACACGAGCAGTACTTC. This encodes CASSLHRDRVHEQYF.

The sample holds one count of this clone. The chain links TRBV6-5 to TRBJ2-7; D unresolved. CDR1 is MNHEY and CDR2 is SVGAGI in the germline V gene. Trimming pared 4 bases from V and 7 bases from J, leaving 8 bases between. The CDR3 contains 11 residues. The CDR3 DNA follows: TGTGCCAGCAGTTCCCGAGGTGAGCAGTACTTC. This translates into CASSSRGEQYF.

The V gene is TRBV5-1, the J gene TRBJ2-1; D may be TRBD1 (5 bases). V was cut by 0 bases and J by 7 bases, with 14 bases left in between. Germline CDR1 SGHRS, CDR2 YFSETQ. The CDR3 covers 15 residues. The CDR3 sequence is CASSLGAGLGNEQFF. CDR3 nucleotide sequence: TGCGCCAGCAGCTTGGGTGCAGGGCTGGGTAATGAGCAGTTCTTC.

This clone was found a few times. The gene calls are TRBV27 and TRBJ2-4; 7 bases agree with TRBD1. This CDR3 region has 15 residues. The V and J ends lost 6 bases and 2 bases, in that order; junction bases with no gene match: 7. CDR1 is MNHEY, CDR2 SMNVEV, per germline (reference sequence). CDR3 region: CASSRDSRSKNIQYF. The CDR3 bases are TGTGCCAGCAGCCGGGACAGCCGGTCCAAAAACATTCAGTACTTC.

This chain connects TRBV5-1 to TRBJ2-7; 7 nucleotides line up with TRBD2. Germline CDR1 is SGHRS and CDR2 is YFSETQ. Trimming removed 0 bases from V and 7 bases from J; junction bases left unmatched: 7. This CDR3 has 14 amino acids. The CDR3 reads CASSLEGGSWEQYF. CDR3 DNA sequence: TGCGCCAGCAGCTTGGAAGGCGGGAGTTGGGAGCAGTACTTC. Complete variable domain (other parts from reference TRBV5-1 and TRBJ2-7): KAGVTQTPRYLIKTRGQQVTLSCSPISGHRSVSWYQQTPGQGLQFLFEYFSETQRNKGNFPGRFSGRQFSNSRSEMNVSTLELGDSALYLCASSLEGGSWEQYFGPGTRLTVT.

The V gene is TRBV7-9, the J gene TRBJ2-1; D remains ambiguous. In germline, CDR1 is SEHNR, CDR2 FQNEAQ (reference sequence). This CDR3 has 11 amino acids. The V end lost 4 bases, the J end lost 7 bases, and 5 bases lay between the germline ends. CDR3 coding DNA: TGTGCCAGCAGCTCCCAGAATGAGCAGTTCTTC. This codes for CASSSQNEQFF.

This chain joins TRBV5-4 and TRBJ2-7, with 12 positions matching TRBD2. Germline V gene lookup returns CDR1 SGHNT and CDR2 YYREEE (reference sequence). V was clipped by 3 bases and J by 4 bases; unmatched bases: 5. The CDR3 consists of 15 residues. The CDR3 is CASSSPLAGGYEQYF. The DNA of the CDR3 is TGTGCCAGCAGCTCACCACTAGCGGGAGGTTACGAGCAGTACTTC. Supplemented by reference TRBV5-4 and TRBJ2-7, the full variable domain reads ETGVTQSPTHLIKTRGQQVTLRCSSQSGHNTVSWYQQALGQGPQFIFQYYREEENGRGNFPPRFSGLQFPNYSSELNVNALELDDSALYLCASSSPLAGGYEQYFGPGTRLTVT.

This clone was counted a single time. J is TRBJ2-1 and V is TRBV29-1, with TRBD2 matching over 10 bases. The CDR3 consists of 14 residues. Per germline, CDR1 SQVTM and CDR2 ANQGSEA. With V trimmed by 4 bases and J by 6 bases, 6 bases remained unmatched. In DNA, the CDR3 is TGCAGCGTTGGAACTAGCGGGACTACCAATGAGCAGTTCTTC. Translation: CSVGTSGTTNEQFF.

The chain carries TRBV9 and TRBJ1-1; weak D call: TRBD1 (5 bases). The CDR3 has 13 amino acids. Germline loops: CDR1 SGDLS, CDR2 YYNGEE. V dropped 2 bases and J dropped 6 bases, with 11 bases sitting between them. The CDR3 DNA reads as TGTGCCAGCAGCGTCGAGCAGGGCTCTGAAGCTTTCTTT. It is translated as CASSVEQGSEAFF. Full variable domain (outside the CDR3, taken from reference TRBV9 and TRBJ1-1): DSGVTQTPKHLITATGQRVTLRCSPRSGDLSVYWYQQSLDQGLQFLIQYYNGEERAKGNILERFSAQQFPDLHSELNLSSLELGDSALYFCASSVEQGSEAFFGQGTRLTVV.

The chain uses TRBV19 and TRBJ1-1; D is uncertain. CDR1 is LNHDA, CDR2 SQIVND, per germline (reference sequence). Trimming took off 4 bases at V and 1 base at J, with 10 bases between the two ends. The CDR3 contains 14 residues. This chain's CDR3 is CASSNGRENTEAFF. CDR3 bases: TGTGCCAGTAGTAACGGACGGGAGAACACTGAAGCTTTCTTT.